The sequence of this T cell receptor (beta chain) was determined in a study of blood T cell repertoires in COVID-19. Whole-study context: Sites in the United States, Italy and Spain provided acute and convalescent COVID-19 samples.

Per the original data handling: Quantification of nucleated cells was approximated via reference gene primer amplification. Only in-frame clones appear in the TCRdb table, and some are missing; sequencing was by immunoSEQ multiplex PCR. That table is the source of V, J and clone size, and D and trimming were worked out from the DNA. This sample has about 70,000 clones; 80% occur once, and the top ten carry roughly 20%. In germline, CDR1 is SGHRS, CDR2 YFSETQ. The CDR3 is 14 amino acids. Trimming cost V 2 bases and J 0 bases, with 6 bases left between them. This rearrangement joins TRBV5-1 to TRBJ1-5; D unclear. The receptor comes from a man aged 65 to 85 who had recovered from COVID-19. Sequencing was performed on peripheral blood. In DNA form, the CDR3 reads TGCGCCAGCAGCTTATCAGGTAGCAATCAGCCCCAGCATTTT. Translated: CASSLSGSNQPQHF.